This T cell receptor beta chain was obtained from a study of cytomegalovirus exposure and HLA in healthy donors. Details on this clone: The target antigen is unknown.

The study's findings and limits: CMV antigen specificity of a few CMV-associated chains was confirmed in vitro. Investigators reported approximately 150 TCR beta chains as tied to cytomegalovirus. In a later analysis, V- and J-gene trimming of beta chains associated with a DCLRE1C missense variant, replicated independently. Per a later analysis, roughly 17,000 TCR beta sequences showed association with HLA alleles at 0.05 false discovery rate.

The CDR3 runs to 18 residues. CDR1 and CDR2 (germline): MGHDK, SYGVNS. Trimming took 6 bases from V and 0 from J, leaving 21 bases between them. The PCR contained 60 Vbeta and 13 Jbeta primers. This table comes from immunoSEQ multiplex PCR, and its TCRdb copy is limited to in-frame clones, with some not included. The sample includes under 200,000 clones, roughly 80% of them seen just once. The TCR sequence derives from a human donor in good health. Sequencing input: PBMCs. This sequence joins TRBV25-1 and TRBJ2-1, with a weak D call TRBD2 (6 bases). Written as DNA, the CDR3 is TGTGCCAGCAGGGAGGGGCGAGGTCTGATTAGCTCCTACAATGAGCAGTTCTTC. Translation: CASREGRGLISSYNEQFF.